This TCR beta chain was profiled in a study of Tregs in tolerant kidney transplant recipients. In germline, CDR1 is MNHEY, CDR2 SVGEGT. The CDR3 has 15 residues. V lost 5 bases, J lost 3 bases, and 5 bases stayed unmatched. TCRdb's table, derived via immunoSEQ multiplex PCR, lists solely in-frame clones and lacks some. The sample totals roughly 48,000 clones. Note on this clone: What it binds is not known. Coverage ceases 3 residues before the CDR3 finishes, and the germline J gene fills in the end.

Thawed PBMCs were FACS-sorted into unstimulated CD4+CD25+CD127- regulatory T cells, CD4+CD25- non-regulatory cells, CD4 and CD8 cells. General observations from the study: The small number of patients limits these findings pending further validation.

The chain joins TRBV6-2 or TRBV6-3 to TRBJ2-1; 9 positions match TRBD2. This TCR was recovered from a human donor who received a combined kidney and bone marrow transplant. This sample comprised CD4+ T cells from blood, obtained before the transplant. The sequenced CDR3 bases are TGTGCCAGCAGTCATCTAGCGGGGCTCTACAATGAG. It is translated as CASSHLAGLYNE. The whole CDR3 sequence reads CASSHLAGLYNEQFF.